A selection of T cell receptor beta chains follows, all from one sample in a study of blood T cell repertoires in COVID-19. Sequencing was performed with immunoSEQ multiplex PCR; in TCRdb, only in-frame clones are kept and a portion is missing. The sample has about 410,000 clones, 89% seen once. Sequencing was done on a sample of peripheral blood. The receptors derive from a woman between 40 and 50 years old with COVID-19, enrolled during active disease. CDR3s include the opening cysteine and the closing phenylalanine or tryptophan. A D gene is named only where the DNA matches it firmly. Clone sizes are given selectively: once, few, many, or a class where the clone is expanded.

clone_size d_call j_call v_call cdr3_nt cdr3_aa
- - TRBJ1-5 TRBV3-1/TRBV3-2 TGTGCCAGCAGCCAAGGAAGGGGTCAACCCCAGCATTTT CASSQGRGQPQHF
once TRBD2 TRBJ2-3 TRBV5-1 TGCGCCAGCAGCTTGGCCACTAGCGGGACCAGCACAGATACGCAGTATTTT CASSLATSGTSTDTQYF
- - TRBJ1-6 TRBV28 TGTGCCAGCAGCCGGGGGACCCCGGAGCCACCCCTCCACTTT CASSRGTPEPPLHF
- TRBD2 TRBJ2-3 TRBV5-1 TGCGCCAGCAGCTTGCCGGCGGGAGCAACGGATACGCAGTATTTT CASSLPAGATDTQYF
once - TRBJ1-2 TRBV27 TGTGCCAGCAGTAAAATTACAGGAGCCTTCTATGGCTACACCTTC CASSKITGAFYGYTF
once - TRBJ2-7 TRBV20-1 TGCAGTGCTTCGGGGGGCCCCGAGCAGTACTTC CSASGGPEQYF
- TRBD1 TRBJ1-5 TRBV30 TGTGCCTGGAGTACCGGGACAGCTATACAGCCCCAGCATTTT CAWSTGTAIQPQHF
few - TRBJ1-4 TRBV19 TGTGCCAGTAGGCGGGCGCCGACGGGTAATGAAAAACTGTTTTTT CASRRAPTGNEKLFF
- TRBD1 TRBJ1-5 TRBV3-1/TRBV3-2 TGTGCCAGCAGCCAAGGGCAGGGGGCAATCGGCGGCAATCAGCCCCAGCATTTT CASSQGQGAIGGNQPQHF
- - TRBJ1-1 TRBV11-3 TGTGCCAGCAGCTTAGGACCAAACGGGGCTTTCTTT CASSLGPNGAFF
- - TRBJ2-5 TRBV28 TGTGCCAGCAGTCTACTAGGGGGCCAAGAGACCCAGTACTTC CASSLLGGQETQYF
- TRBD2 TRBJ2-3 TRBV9 TGTGCCAGCAGCTCAAGCCTAGCGGGGAGCACAGATACGCAGTATTTT CASSSSLAGSTDTQYF
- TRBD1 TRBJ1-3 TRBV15 TGTGCCACCAGCAGAGAACCCGTGGGACAGGGGGCTGGAAACACCATATATTTT CATSREPVGQGAGNTIYF
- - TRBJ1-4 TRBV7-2 TGTGCCAGCAGCTTAAAAGACAGCGCGCACAAACTGTTTTTT CASSLKDSAHKLFF
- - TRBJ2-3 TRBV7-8 TGTGCCAGCAGCTTAGACCTGCAGGGGTACGTAGATACGCAGTATTTT CASSLDLQGYVDTQYF
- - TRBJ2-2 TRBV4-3 TGCGCCAGCAGCCAAGATCCACGGACAGAGGCCACCGGGGAGCTGTTTTTT CASSQDPRTEATGELFF
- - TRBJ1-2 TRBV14 TGTGCCAGCAGCCAAGCGGCTAACTATGGCTACACCTTC CASSQAANYGYTF
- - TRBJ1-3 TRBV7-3 TGTGCCAGCAGCTTAGGGGCAGGGCCTGGAAACACCATATATTTT CASSLGAGPGNTIYF
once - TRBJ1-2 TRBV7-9 TGTGCCAGCAGCTTCGGGTCCCGCTATGGCTACACCTTC CASSFGSRYGYTF
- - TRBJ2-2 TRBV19 TGTGCCAGTAGTCCCAAAAGAGGATCTACGTTTCGGGATATCCGGGAGCTGTTTTTT CASSPKRGSTFRDIRELFF
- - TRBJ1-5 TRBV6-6 TGTGCCAGCAGTTACTGGGAGGGGCCTGATCAGCCCCAGCATTTT CASSYWEGPDQPQHF
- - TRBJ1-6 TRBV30 TGTGCCTGGGGTCCCGTGGGAGTGGGGAATTCACCCCTCCACTTT CAWGPVGVGNSPLHF
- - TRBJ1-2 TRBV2 TGTGCCAGGGGGTCATTGGAGGGCCTCTATGGCTACACCTTC CARGSLEGLYGYTF
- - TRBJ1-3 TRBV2 TGTGCCAGCACTGCGAGTTTTGGAAACACCATATATTTT CASTASFGNTIYF
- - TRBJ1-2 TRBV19 TGTGCCAGCAGGGCTAACTATGGCTACACCTTC CASRANYGYTF
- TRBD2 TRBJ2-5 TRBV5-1 TGCGCCAGCAGCCGGGGGGGCCGGGTAGAGACCCAGTACTTC CASSRGGRVETQYF
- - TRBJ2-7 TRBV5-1 TGCGCCAGCAGTTCGCGGAGCCTCTACGAGCAGTACTTC CASSSRSLYEQYF
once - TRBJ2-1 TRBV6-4 TGTGCCAGCAGTGACCAGAGGGGAGGTGAGCAGTTCTTC CASSDQRGGEQFF
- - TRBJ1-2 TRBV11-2 TGTGCCAGCAGCTTAACCCCATGGCGCAGGGGCTATGGCTACACCTTC CASSLTPWRRGYGYTF
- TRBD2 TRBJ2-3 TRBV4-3 TGCGCCAGCAGCCTTCTAGCGGAGGGAGATACGCAGTATTTT CASSLLAEGDTQYF
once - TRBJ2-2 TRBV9 TGTGCCAGCAGCGTAGGGCACGCCACCGGGGAGCTGTTTTTT CASSVGHATGELFF
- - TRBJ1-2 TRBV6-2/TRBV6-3 TGTGCCAGCAGTCGGACAGTCTATGGCTACACCTTC CASSRTVYGYTF
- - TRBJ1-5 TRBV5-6 TGTGCCAGCAGCTTCAATCGAGGGCGCTATCAGCCCCAGCATTTT CASSFNRGRYQPQHF
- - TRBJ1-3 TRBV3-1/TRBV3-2 TGTGCCAGCAGCCAAGATTGGGGGGACACCATATATTTT CASSQDWGDTIYF
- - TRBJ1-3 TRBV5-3 TGTGCCAGAAGCCTCAGAGGGCCGTACTCTGGAAACACCATATATTTT CARSLRGPYSGNTIYF
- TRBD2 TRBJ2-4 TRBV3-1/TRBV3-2 TGTGCCAGCAGCCCCTTCGGACTAGCGGGGGCCCGGGACATTCAGTACTTC CASSPFGLAGARDIQYF
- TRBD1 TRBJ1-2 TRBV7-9 TGTGCCAGCACCCACACAACAGGGGACTATGGCTACACCTTC CASTHTTGDYGYTF
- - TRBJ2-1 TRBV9 TGTGCCAGCAGCGGGGGCCTTGGGGGGACGTACAATGAGCAGTTCTTC CASSGGLGGTYNEQFF
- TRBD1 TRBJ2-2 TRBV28 TGTGCCAGCAGTTTGAACAGGGGGCGCTCCGGGGAGCTGTTTTTT CASSLNRGRSGELFF
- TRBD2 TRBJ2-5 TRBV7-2 TGTGCCAGCAGCTTAGGGACTAGCGGGATCCCTGGGCTGGAGACCCAGTACTTC CASSLGTSGIPGLETQYF
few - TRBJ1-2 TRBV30 TGTGCCTGGACGAGTTTTAGTTATGGCTACACCTTC CAWTSFSYGYTF